This T cell receptor beta chain was documented in a study of radiation and T cells in renal cell carcinoma. Profiling relied on immunoSEQ multiplex PCR, and the TCRdb table lists in-frame clones only, not all of them. The sample lists 130,000 or so clones; around nine tenths were seen once. The time point: baseline pretreatment blood. Treatment given: 15 Gy SBRT to primary tumor, nephrectomy 4 weeks later. The CDR3 spans 14 residues. V lost 5 bases to trimming and J lost 2 bases, with 13 bases between them. Germline loops: CDR1 SEHNR, CDR2 FQNEAQ (reference sequence). The J gene is TRBJ2-7, the V gene TRBV7-9; the D gene is possibly TRBD1 (6 bases). Material: blood, obtained from a patient whose treatment included radiotherapy and nephrectomy. This clonotype was obtained from a woman aged 50 to 60 with renal cell carcinoma. CDR3 amino acids: CASSVTGIPYEQYF. The CDR3 nucleotides read TGTGCCAGCAGCGTAACAGGGATACCCTACGAGCAGTACTTC.